The rows below give T cell receptor beta chains drawn from one sample of a study of beta chain features in type 1 diabetes. Profiling relied on immunoSEQ multiplex PCR, and the TCRdb table lists in-frame clones only, not all of them. The sample comprises 160,000 or so clones, 9% to 10% of which are singletons, and 0.7% rests with the top ten. Sequencing was performed on central memory CD4+ T cells from blood. Receptors were obtained from a woman younger than 45 with type 1 diabetes. The CDR3 runs from the conserved cysteine through the conserved F or W. The order of the fields is D gene, J gene, clone size, V gene, CDR3 protein, CDR3 DNA. D genes are given only for firm matches. Only part of the rows carry a size: once, few, many, or a class if the clone is expanded.

- TRBJ2-7 few TRBV30 CAWSVSGGAHEQYF TGTGCCTGGAGTGTATCCGGGGGAGCCCACGAGCAGTACTTC
- TRBJ2-7 few TRBV29-1 CSVERILSGEQYF TGCAGCGTTGAGCGAATCTTGTCGGGCGAGCAGTACTTC
TRBD2 TRBJ2-3 - TRBV28 CASSPTLAGVTDTQYF TGTGCCAGCAGCCCGACTCTAGCGGGAGTGACAGATACGCAGTATTTT
- TRBJ2-5 few TRBV6-5 CASSLGGVETQYF TGTGCCAGCAGTCTCGGGGGTGTGGAGACCCAGTACTTC
- TRBJ2-1 - TRBV2 CASSEYGGGGRDEQFF TGTGCCAGCAGTGAATACGGGGGAGGCGGTCGGGATGAGCAGTTCTTC
- TRBJ1-1 few TRBV30 CAWGRGMTEAFF TGTGCCTGGGGACGGGGGATGACTGAAGCTTTCTTT
- TRBJ2-7 many TRBV19 CASSRDFSYEQYF TGTGCCAGTAGCCGGGACTTCTCCTACGAGCAGTACTTC
- TRBJ1-1 few TRBV28 CASSFSAGTEAFF TGTGCCAGCAGTTTTTCGGCGGGCACTGAAGCTTTCTTT
- TRBJ2-5 - TRBV7-7 CASSLAKRGETQYF TGTGCTAGCAGCTTAGCGAAAAGGGGAGAGACCCAGTACTTC
- TRBJ1-1 - TRBV9 CASSEQTAGRAEAFF TGTGCCAGCAGCGAGCAGACAGCCGGTAGGGCTGAAGCTTTCTTT
- TRBJ2-7 few TRBV19 CASSSLTEPYEQYF TGTGCCAGTAGTTCTCTGACAGAACCCTACGAGCAGTACTTC
- TRBJ2-5 few TRBV28 CASYRETQYF TGTGCCAGCTACAGGGAGACCCAGTACTTC
TRBD1 TRBJ1-2 - TRBV28 CASSPPGTGRRDGYTF TGTGCCAGCAGTCCCCCCGGGACAGGGAGACGGGATGGCTACACCTTC
- TRBJ1-5 few TRBV23-1 CASSPITQTGSRGHQPQHF TGCGCCAGCAGCCCAATAACTCAAACAGGGTCGAGGGGTCATCAGCCCCAGCATTTT
- TRBJ1-1 few TRBV2 CASRAYHTEAFF TGTGCCAGCAGGGCTTACCACACTGAAGCTTTCTTT
- TRBJ1-5 - TRBV19 CASSGMGGNQPQHF TGTGCCAGTAGTGGTATGGGGGGAAATCAGCCCCAGCATTTT
- TRBJ1-1 many TRBV28 CASSLFGVGAFF TGTGCCAGCAGTTTATTCGGGGTGGGGGCTTTCTTT
TRBD2 TRBJ2-1 few TRBV9 CASSVVSGSDEQFF TGTGCCAGCAGCGTAGTAAGCGGGAGCGATGAGCAGTTCTTC
TRBD1 TRBJ2-2 few TRBV29-1 CSVAGSDRRNTGELFF TGCAGCGTTGCAGGCTCGGACAGGAGGAACACCGGGGAGCTGTTTTTT
TRBD2 TRBJ2-3 few TRBV7-2 CASSLVAGGGDTQYF TGTGCCAGCAGCTTAGTCGCGGGAGGTGGTGATACGCAGTATTTT
TRBD1 TRBJ2-5 - TRBV19 CASSTSTGTDLETQYF TGTGCCAGTAGTACGTCTACCGGGACAGACTTAGAGACCCAGTACTTC
- TRBJ2-4 - TRBV7-8 CASSPFPVKNIQYF TGTGCCAGCAGTCCCTTCCCGGTCAAAAACATTCAGTACTTC
- TRBJ2-2 - TRBV19 CAIALGTPNTGELFF TGTGCCATAGCCCTCGGGACTCCGAACACCGGGGAGCTGTTTTTT
TRBD1 TRBJ1-5 - TRBV29-1 CSVHKNDRDNQPQHF TGCAGCGTCCATAAAAATGACAGGGACAATCAGCCCCAGCATTTT
TRBD1 TRBJ1-5 - TRBV30 CAWSVTGDNDQPQHF TGTGCCTGGAGTGTAACAGGGGACAACGATCAGCCCCAGCATTTT
- TRBJ2-5 few TRBV27 CASSSLSQETQYF TGTGCCAGCAGTTCGCTAAGCCAAGAGACCCAGTACTTC
- TRBJ1-5 few TRBV6-6 CASSYRGGDGSQPQHF TGTGCCAGCAGTTACAGAGGAGGGGACGGGAGTCAGCCCCAGCATTTT
TRBD1 TRBJ2-4 few TRBV5-1 CASSPRDRAKNIQYF TGCGCCAGCAGCCCTCGGGACAGGGCCAAAAACATTCAGTACTTC
TRBD2 TRBJ2-1 - TRBV2 CASSELAGRNEQFF TGTGCCAGCAGTGAACTAGCGGGGCGCAATGAGCAGTTCTTC
TRBD1 TRBJ1-1 - TRBV4-2 CASSSWTGDKTEAFF TGTGCCAGCAGCTCCTGGACAGGGGATAAGACTGAAGCTTTCTTT
- TRBJ2-1 few TRBV6-5 CASSYGPENEQFF TGTGCCAGCAGTTACGGTCCGGAGAATGAGCAGTTCTTC
TRBD2 TRBJ2-1 - TRBV5-4 CASSLSISGNNEQFF TGTGCCAGCAGCCTATCAATTAGCGGGAACAATGAGCAGTTCTTC
- TRBJ1-2 few TRBV16 CASSQSDSYGYTF TGTGCCAGCAGCCAATCGGACAGCTATGGCTACACCTTC
- TRBJ2-7 few TRBV10-3 CAISVSQYEQYF TGTGCCATCAGTGTTTCCCAGTACGAGCAGTACTTC
TRBD2 TRBJ2-6 few TRBV29-1 CSVAGGRGANVLTF TGCAGCGTTGCGGGGGGGCGAGGGGCCAACGTCCTGACTTTC
TRBD1 TRBJ1-5 few TRBV19 CASNPGQGLYQPQHF TGTGCCAGCAATCCGGGACAGGGTTTATATCAGCCCCAGCATTTT
TRBD1 TRBJ2-7 - TRBV6-1 CASSVTGTGSYEQYF TGTGCCAGCAGTGTAACCGGGACAGGTTCCTACGAGCAGTACTTC
TRBD1 TRBJ2-6 - TRBV19 CASRDRSGANVLTF TGTGCCAGTAGGGACAGGTCTGGGGCCAACGTCCTGACTTTC
- TRBJ1-1 - TRBV25-1 CASLSRDANTEAFF TGTGCCAGCCTGTCTCGGGATGCGAACACTGAAGCTTTCTTT
TRBD2 TRBJ2-1 - TRBV28 CASSKTSDHNEQFF TGTGCCAGCAGTAAGACTAGCGACCACAATGAGCAGTTCTTC
- TRBJ2-3 - TRBV15 CATYRGIASTDTQYF TGTGCCACCTATAGAGGGATCGCTAGCACAGATACGCAGTATTTT
TRBD2 TRBJ2-7 - TRBV5-4 CASSPGLAGVEQYF TGTGCCAGCAGCCCGGGACTAGCGGGAGTCGAGCAGTACTTC
- TRBJ2-1 few TRBV29-1 CSVNPSPSSYNEQFF TGCAGCGTGAATCCTAGCCCAAGCTCCTACAATGAGCAGTTCTTC
- TRBJ2-1 - TRBV6-6 CASSPVDSNEQFF TGTGCCAGCAGTCCCGTGGACAGCAATGAGCAGTTCTTC
- TRBJ2-7 few TRBV2 CASSRGGGINEQYF TGTGCCAGCAGTCGAGGGGGCGGGATCAACGAGCAGTACTTC
- TRBJ2-3 few TRBV5-4 CASSLNTDTQYF TGTGCCAGCAGCCTTAACACAGATACGCAGTATTTT